These 8 T cell receptor beta chains came from one sample sequenced in a study of T cells after yellow fever vaccination (dated by TCRdb to about 2019). The treatment or condition label, as the study defines it: live attenuated yellow fever vaccine strain. Receptor amplification or capture employed 5' RACE. The listed sequencing device is Illumina HiSeq 2500. The public reads were reprocessed in TCRdb via fastp at Q25 and MiXCR, keeping in-frame beta chains. When rows share a CDR3 protein, they turn into one entry using the most common DNA and genes. This sample has more than 300,000 distinct CDR3 sequences in its table, and around 7% of those were observed once. The ten biggest clones cover roughly 19% of the sample. The sample here was PBMCs, taken roughly 46 days after the first yellow fever vaccination. The receptors here all came from a man aged 18 to 30 who received the YFV17D yellow fever vaccine.

The chain links TRBV28 to TRBJ2-7; D gene unclear. V lost 3 bases and J 5 bases, leaving 11 bases between the germline ends. This CDR3 is 13 amino acids long. CDR1 is MDHEN and CDR2 is SYDVKM in the germline V gene. CDR3 DNA sequence: TGTGCCAGCAGTTTCGGGCACGCTGACGAGCAGTACGTC. The encoded protein is CASSFGHADEQYV.

V and J are TRBV20-1 and TRBJ2-5; 9 bases line up with TRBD1. V trimming: 5 bases; J trimming: 5 bases; junction bases outside the gene matches: 6. CDR3 length: 13 residues. Germline V gives CDR1 DFQATT, CDR2 SNEGSKA (reference sequence). The CDR3 region is CSASRDRVETQYF. CDR3 DNA sequence: TGCAGTGCTTCCCGGGACAGGGTTGAGACCCAGTACTTC.

This clonotype has just a few counts. The chain links TRBV19 to TRBJ1-2; D is uncertain. CDR3 length equals 12 residues. Trimming shortened V by 5 bases and J by 5 bases, and 9 bases separated the two germline ends. CDR1 is LNHDA, CDR2 SQIVND, per germline (reference sequence). The CDR3 spells CASSRGSYGYTF. DNA for the CDR3: TGTGCCAGTAGTCGGGGATCTTATGGCTACACCTTC.

This clonotype was counted ten times or more. The rearrangement uses TRBV4-2 and TRBJ2-4; possibly TRBD2 for D (6 bases). In germline, CDR1 is LGHNA, CDR2 YNFKEQ. The CDR3 covers 15 residues. V was pared by 2 bases and J by 3 bases, with 11 bases between. The CDR3 coding sequence is TGTGCCAGCAGCCAAAGAAGGGAGGTCAAAAACATTCAGTACTTC. This codes for CASSQRREVKNIQYF.

At least ten counts were recorded for this clonotype. V gene TRBV5-1 combines with J gene TRBJ2-1; a possible D gene is TRBD2 (6 bases). The CDR3 is 14 amino acids. V lost 0 bases, J lost 7 bases, and 11 bases lay in between. Germline assignment: CDR1 SGHRS and CDR2 YFSETQ. The CDR3 nucleotides read TGCGCCAGCAGCTTGGCCGCAGGGAGGAATGAGCAGTTCTTC. Translation: CASSLAAGRNEQFF.

This clonotype has more than one count but fewer than ten. V is TRBV29-1 and J is TRBJ2-3; D is unresolved. Looked up from germline, CDR1 is SQVTM and CDR2 is ANQGSEA. The length of the CDR3 is 11 residues. V lost 3 bases and J lost 4, with 5 bases in between. DNA for the CDR3: TGCAGCGTTGATATGTCAGATACGCAGTATTTT. Residues: CSVDMSDTQYF.

This clonotype was seen only a few times. CDR3 sequence reads: CASREGETTFYNSPLHF. In DNA form, the CDR3 reads TGTGCCAGCAGGGAAGGGGAGACAACTTTTTATAATTCACCCCTCCACTTT. V gene TRBV25-1 combines with J gene TRBJ1-6; possibly TRBD1 for D (5 bases). CDR1 is MGHDK, CDR2 SYGVNS, per germline. Between the trimmed V and J ends, which lost 6 bases and 4 bases, there was a span of 19 bases. The CDR3 is 17 amino acids.

The sample holds many counts of this clonotype. CDR3 amino acids: CASSLSRAYEQYF. For the CDR3, the DNA is TGCGCCAGCAGCTTGAGCAGGGCCTACGAGCAGTACTTC. The genes are TRBV5-1 and TRBJ2-7; weak D call: TRBD1 (5 bases). Per the germline V gene, CDR1 is SGHRS and CDR2 is YFSETQ. The CDR3 covers 13 residues. V was shortened by 1 base and J by 2 bases, with 7 bases between the two germline ends. The full variable domain, with the rest looked up from reference TRBV5-1 and TRBJ2-7, is KAGVTQTPRYLIKTRGQQVTLSCSPISGHRSVSWYQQTPGQGLQFLFEYFSETQRNKGNFPGRFSGRQFSNSRSEMNVSTLELGDSALYLCASSLSRAYEQYFGPGTRLTVT.